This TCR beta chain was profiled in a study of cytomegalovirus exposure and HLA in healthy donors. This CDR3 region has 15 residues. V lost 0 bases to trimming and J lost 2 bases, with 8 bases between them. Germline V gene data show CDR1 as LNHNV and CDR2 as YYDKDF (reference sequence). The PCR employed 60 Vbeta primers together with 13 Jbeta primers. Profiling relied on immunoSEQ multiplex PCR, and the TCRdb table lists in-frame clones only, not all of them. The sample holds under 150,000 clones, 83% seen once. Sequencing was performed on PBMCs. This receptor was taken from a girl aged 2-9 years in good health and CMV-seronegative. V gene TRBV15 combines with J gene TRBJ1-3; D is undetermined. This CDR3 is CATSRDSAPGNTIYF. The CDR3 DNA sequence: TGTGCCACCAGCAGAGACAGTGCCCCTGGAAACACCATATATTTT.